These 27 T cell receptor beta chains were sequenced from one sample in a study of beta chain features in type 1 diabetes. Broader study findings: The study found moderately but significantly shorter TCRB CDR3s in all four CD4+ subsets of Type 1 diabetes patients.

Expressed TCRB transcripts got sequenced, as all isolated RNA was reverse transcribed. Assay: immunoSEQ multiplex PCR; the TCRdb copy retains only in-frame clones and omits some. The sample records approximately 150,000 clones, roughly 60% being singletons. No antigens are known for them. The sequencing sample was made of naive CD4+ T cells from blood. The receptors here all came from a man aged 25 to 40 with type 1 diabetes.

This clone showed up just a few times. The J gene is TRBJ2-3, the V gene TRBV20-1; no firm D call. CDR1 and CDR2 from the germline V gene are DFQATT and SNEGSKA (reference sequence). The CDR3 is 9 amino acids. V was cut by 3 bases and J by 9 bases, with 4 bases left in between. The CDR3 DNA reads as TGCAGTGCTAGCCGAACGCAGTATTTT. Translation gives CSASRTQYF.

This clone has only a few counts. CDR3 in amino acids: CAWSGHPSSYNEQFF. In DNA, the CDR3 is TGTGCCTGGAGCGGACACCCGAGCTCCTACAATGAGCAGTTCTTC. The chain links TRBV30 to TRBJ2-1; D may be TRBD1 (5 bases). Germline-derived CDR1 and CDR2 are GTSNPN and SVGIG (reference sequence). V dropped 3 bases and J dropped 0 bases, with 12 bases sitting between them. The CDR3 extends over 15 amino acids.

This clone came up a few times. V gene TRBV4-3 combines with J gene TRBJ1-4; a weak D match, TRBD1 (6 bases). V was shortened by 1 base and J by 8 bases, with 11 bases between the two germline ends. The CDR3 loop spans 14 amino acids. CDR1 is LGHNA, CDR2 YSLEER, per germline. In nucleotides, the CDR3 is TGCGCCAGCAGCCAAGCACAGGGAGTCGAAAAACTGTTTTTT. This codes for CASSQAQGVEKLFF.

The chain recombines TRBV4-3 with TRBJ1-4, with unresolved D. V lost 0 bases, J lost 11 bases, and 4 bases lay in between. Per germline, CDR1 LGHNA and CDR2 YSLEER. The CDR3 is made up of 11 amino acids. The CDR3 is CASSQERKLFF. CDR3 in DNA: TGCGCCAGCAGCCAAGAGAGGAAACTGTTTTTT.

The rearrangement links TRBV9 to TRBJ1-1; no definite D call. CDR3 length: 12 residues. The V gene lost 0 bases and the J gene lost 7 bases, with 7 bases spanning the gap. Per the germline V gene, CDR1 is SGDLS and CDR2 is YYNGEE. This CDR3 is CASSVAGDEAFF. CDR3 nucleotides: TGTGCCAGCAGCGTAGCCGGAGATGAAGCTTTCTTT.

This chain joins TRBV10-3 and TRBJ2-5, with 8 bases that match TRBD2. The V and J ends lost 3 bases and 2 bases, in that order; junction bases with no gene match: 8. CDR3 length: 16 amino acids. Looked up from germline, CDR1 is ENHRY and CDR2 is SYGVKD. As DNA, the CDR3 is TGTGCCATCAGTGACCCCCTAGCGGGCCGACAAGAGACCCAGTACTTC. Its translation is CAISDPLAGRQETQYF.

The rearrangement links TRBV15 to TRBJ1-5; D may be TRBD1 (6 bases). This CDR3 is built from 15 residues. Trimming took 0 bases from V and 10 from J, leaving 16 bases between them. CDR1 LNHNV and CDR2 YYDKDF come from the germline V gene (reference sequence). Here the CDR3 reads CATSRDFGRGFPQHF. The CDR3 DNA is TGTGCCACCAGCAGAGATTTTGGCAGGGGCTTTCCCCAGCATTTT.

Regarding this clone: One end of the junction does not line up with germline, which may come from a read error. The chain employs TRBV5-4 and TRBJ2-7; 7 nucleotides line up with TRBD1. The germline gives CDR1 SGHNT, CDR2 YYREEE (reference sequence). This CDR3 contains 12 residues. CDR3 DNA sequence: TGTGCCAGCAGCCCGAACCGGGACAGCCCACACTTC. Protein: CASSPNRDSPHF.

This clone came up a few times. The rearrangement joins TRBV29-1 to TRBJ2-1, with 9 nucleotides matching TRBD2. The CDR3 runs 15 residues. Germline trimming cut 4 bases from V and 9 bases from J; bases unmatched to any gene: 13. CDR1 is SQVTM and CDR2 is ANQGSEA in the germline V gene. The CDR3 sequence: CSVAYGTSRSGEQFF. CDR3 DNA sequence: TGCAGCGTTGCCTACGGGACTAGCAGATCGGGTGAGCAGTTCTTC.

The genes are TRBV7-9 and TRBJ1-2, with TRBD1 as a possible D gene (6 bases). This CDR3 region has 13 residues. V gave up 6 bases and J gave up 4 bases, with 12 bases separating them. Germline V CDR1 and CDR2: SEHNR, FQNEAQ (reference sequence). CDR3 region: CASSADRPYGYTF. DNA of the CDR3: TGTGCCAGCAGTGCCGACAGGCCCTATGGCTACACCTTC.

The chain couples TRBV29-1 to TRBJ1-4, with D uncertain. The V end lost 4 bases, the J end lost 7 bases, and 16 bases lay between the germline ends. This CDR3 is 14 amino acids long. CDR1 is SQVTM and CDR2 is ANQGSEA in the germline V gene. CDR3 coding DNA: TGCAGCGTTGGAGGAATTAATGTGGGTGAAAAACTGTTTTTT. Protein: CSVGGINVGEKLFF.

The chain employs TRBV20-1 and TRBJ2-1; no clear D. This CDR3 is built from 10 residues. Between the trimmed V and J ends, which lost 6 bases and 8 bases, there was a span of 8 bases. Germline V gives CDR1 DFQATT, CDR2 SNEGSKA (reference sequence). CDR3 coding DNA: TGCAGTGCGAGCAAGTATGAGCAGTTCTTC. Its protein is CSASKYEQFF.

This clone was counted only a few times. The chain is built from TRBV30 and TRBJ2-7; TRBD2 is a possible D gene (7 bases). CDR1 and CDR2 (germline): GTSNPN, SVGIG (reference sequence). Trimming took 7 bases from V and 5 from J, leaving 15 bases between them. The CDR3 is made up of 12 amino acids. CDR3 sequence: CALQGRGDEQYF. The CDR3 bases are TGTGCCTTACAGGGACGGGGGGACGAGCAGTACTTC. Drawing the rest from reference TRBV30 and TRBJ2-7, the complete variable domain is SQTIHQWPATLVQPVGSPLSLECTVEGTSNPNLYWYRQAAGRGLQLLFYSVGIGQISSEVPQNLSASRPQDRQFILSSKKLLLSDSGFYLCALQGRGDEQYFGPGTRLTVT.

This clone was observed a handful of times. The sample contains more than one DNA sequence encoding this CDR3. The chain recombines TRBV29-1 with TRBJ1-2, with TRBD1 matching 9 bases. The CDR3 runs 13 residues. V lost 6 bases and J lost 3; bases outside the gene matches: 5. The germline CDR1 and CDR2 sequences are SQVTM and ANQGSEA. Written as DNA, the CDR3 is TGCAGCGTCGGACAGGGGCTAGACTATGGCTACACCTTC. Residues: CSVGQGLDYGYTF.

This clone occurred a few times. The chain has TRBV28 and TRBJ2-7, with D possibly TRBD1 on 6 matching bases. The V end lost 3 bases, the J end lost 6 bases, and 15 bases lay between the germline ends. CDR1 is MDHEN, CDR2 SYDVKM, per germline. The CDR3 contains 14 residues. CDR3 sequence: CASSLPQDSSEQYF. CDR3 nucleotide sequence: TGTGCCAGCAGTTTGCCCCAGGACAGTAGCGAGCAGTACTTC.

The chain combines TRBV4-3 with TRBJ2-5, with TRBD1 matching over 8 bases. The ends lost 1 base at V and 5 bases at J; junction bases unmatched: 6. CDR3 length: 15 amino acids. Germline loops: CDR1 LGHNA, CDR2 YSLEER. The CDR3 DNA reads TGCGCCAGCAGCCAAGGGCAGGGGGCAGGGGAGACCCAGTACTTC. Amino acids: CASSQGQGAGETQYF.

The V and J genes are TRBV6-5 and TRBJ2-5; D remains unclear. The CDR3 loop spans 13 amino acids. Germline V gene sequence: CDR1 MNHEY, CDR2 SVGAGI. The germline V and J ends were trimmed by 6 bases and 1 base, with 9 bases remaining between them. The CDR3 DNA reads TGTGCCAGCAGAAGGGTTCTCCAAGAGACCCAGTACTTC. It specifies CASRRVLQETQYF.

The rearrangement links TRBV5-1 to TRBJ2-5; D not resolved. The CDR3 is 13 amino acids. The germline gives CDR1 SGHRS, CDR2 YFSETQ. V lost 0 bases to trimming and J lost 1 base, with 4 bases between them. The DNA of the CDR3 is TGCGCCAGCAGCTTGGAGACCCAAGAGACCCAGTACTTC. As protein: CASSLETQETQYF.

This chain links TRBV18 with TRBJ2-3; D is uncertain. Germline lookup yields CDR1 KGHSH and CDR2 LQKENI. V lost 8 bases and J lost 0, with 3 bases in between. This CDR3 is 11 amino acids long. DNA for the CDR3: TGTGCCAGCACGAGCACAGATACGCAGTATTTT. As protein: CASTSTDTQYF. Variable domain in full (rest from reference TRBV18 and TRBJ2-3): NAGVMQNPRHLVRRRGQEARLRCSPMKGHSHVYWYRQLPEEGLKFMVYLQKENIIDESGMPKERFSAEFPKEGPSILRIQQVVRGDSAAYFCASTSTDTQYFGPGTRLTVL.

A word on this clone: Sequence at one end of the junction differs from germline and may be a read error. The gene calls are TRBV7-7 and TRBJ2-6, with a weak D call TRBD2 (6 bases). Germline-derived CDR1 and CDR2 are SSHAT and FNYEAQ (reference sequence). The CDR3 extends over 15 amino acids. Here the CDR3 DNA reads TGTGCTAGCAGCATAGCGGACTCTGGGGCCAACGTCCTGACTTTC. As protein: CASSIADSGANVLTF.

V gene TRBV14 combines with J gene TRBJ1-6; D remains ambiguous. Germline CDR1 and CDR2: SGHDN and FVKESK. The CDR3 spans 13 residues. V was shortened by 0 bases and J by 9 bases, with 6 bases between the two germline ends. CDR3 protein: CASSQDVSSPLHF. CDR3 sequence (DNA): TGTGCCAGCAGCCAAGATGTGAGTTCACCCCTCCACTTT.

In nucleotides, the CDR3 is TGCAGCGTTGTGGAGGTCATGAACACTGAAGCTTTCTTT. Translation gives CSVVEVMNTEAFF. The chain has TRBV29-1 and TRBJ1-1; D not resolved. Trimming left V 4 bases short and J 0 bases short, with 9 bases between. The CDR3 is 13 amino acids. The germline V gene encodes CDR1 SQVTM and CDR2 ANQGSEA.

V is TRBV28 and J is TRBJ2-1; 14 bases fit TRBD2. Germline V lookup: CDR1 MDHEN, CDR2 SYDVKM. This CDR3 has 18 residues. The J segment lost 12 bases and the V segment lost 5 bases, leaving 18 bases of the junction unmatched. CDR3 in DNA: TGTGCCAGCAGTCGCGCCACTAGACTAGCGGGGGGGCCAATTGGGCAGTTCTTC. It translates to CASSRATRLAGGPIGQFF. Filled out from reference TRBV28 and TRBJ2-1, the complete variable domain reads DVKVTQSSRYLVKRTGEKVFLECVQDMDHENMFWYRQDPGLGLRLIYFSYDVKMKEKGDIPEGYSVSREKKERFSLILESASTNQTSMYLCASSRATRLAGGPIGQFFGPGTRLTVL.

The rearrangement joins TRBV6-6 to TRBJ2-7; D gene unclear. The CDR3 extends over 13 amino acids. Trimming pared 7 bases from V and 0 bases from J, leaving 10 bases between. Germline V gene sequence: CDR1 MNHNY, CDR2 SVGAGI (reference sequence). CDR3 sequence: CASTKGSSYEQYF. CDR3 in DNA: TGTGCCAGCACGAAGGGTAGCTCCTACGAGCAGTACTTC.

The CDR3 bases are TGTGCCAGCAGCTTAGCCCTAGCGGGGAGCACAGATACGCAGTATTTT. It yields the protein CASSLALAGSTDTQYF. The V gene is TRBV11-2, the J gene TRBJ2-3; 9 bases map to TRBD2. The CDR3 totals 16 residues. V shed 1 base, J shed 0 bases, and the junction held 2 bases outside the gene matches. Germline lookup yields CDR1 SGHAT and CDR2 FQNNGV.

The table lists this clone with a few counts. The chain uses TRBV30 and TRBJ2-7, with a tentative D call TRBD1 (6 bases). Looked up from germline, CDR1 is GTSNPN and CDR2 is SVGIG (reference sequence). The CDR3 is 13 residues long. The V gene lost 5 bases and the J gene lost 2 bases, with 13 bases spanning the gap. The CDR3 here is CAWAGTGPYEQYF. In nucleotides, the CDR3 is TGTGCCTGGGCGGGTACAGGGCCCTACGAGCAGTACTTC.

This chain uses TRBV7-7 with TRBJ2-1, with D possibly matching TRBD1 (5 bases). Trimming took off 5 bases at V and 3 bases at J, with 8 bases between the two ends. The CDR3 runs 13 residues. Germline V gene lookup returns CDR1 SSHAT and CDR2 FNYEAQ (reference sequence). The CDR3 DNA reads as TGTGCCAGCAGCACAGACAGCTACAATGAGCAGTTCTTC. Translating it yields CASSTDSYNEQFF.